This T cell receptor beta chain was recovered during a study of OX40 agonist ivuxolimab in advanced cancers. About the research overall: An agonistic anti-OX40 (CD134) antibody, ivuxolimab, was used to treat the patients. Findings and limits, study-wide: There was clonal expansion of CD4+ and CD8+ blood T cells by week 6 at 0.1 to 3.0 mg/kg.

Worth noting for this clone: Its specificity is not known.

Exclusion of a patient followed from autoimmune disease history or systemic immunosuppression. CDR1 and CDR2 (germline): SGHTS, YDEGEE. This CDR3 contains 14 residues. Deletions cut 6 bases from V and 0 bases from J, with 10 bases between. Libraries were prepared by immunoSEQ multiplex PCR; TCRdb keeps only in-frame clonotypes and omits some of them. The data show about 150,000 clones, approximately 94% seen once. This TCR was recovered from an adult with an advanced solid tumor such as melanoma, head and neck, liver or kidney cancer. Here the sequenced sample was CD4+ or CD8+ T cells sorted from blood, taken in a trial of the OX40 agonist ivuxolimab. This chain connects TRBV5-8 to TRBJ1-3, with no clear D. DNA of the CDR3: TGTGCCAGCATGCCAGAGCCCTCTGGAAACACCATATATTTT. The encoded protein is CASMPEPSGNTIYF. Based on the CDR3 plus reference TRBV5-8 and TRBJ1-3, the full variable domain is EAGVTQSPTHLIKTRGQQATLRCSPISGHTSVYWYQQALGLGLQFLLWYDEGEERNRGNFPPRFSGRQFPNYSSELNVNALELEDSALYLCASMPEPSGNTIYFGEGSWLTVV.